Presented here are 22 T cell receptor beta chains from one specimen sequenced in a study of blood T cell repertoires in COVID-19. Assay: immunoSEQ multiplex PCR; the TCRdb copy retains only in-frame clones and omits some. The sample holds about 350,000 clones; roughly 86% are singletons and the top ten take 5.3%. Sequenced: PBMCs or T cells enriched from blood (not recorded which). These receptors were obtained from a woman in her thirties who had recovered from COVID-19.

The chain employs TRBV2 and TRBJ2-7, with TRBD1 identical over 8 bases. V lost 6 bases to trimming and J lost 3 bases; unmatched junction nucleotides: 7. Germline-derived CDR1 and CDR2 are SNHLY and FYNNEI. The CDR3 runs 14 residues. CDR3 sequence reads: CASSYIGQGYEQYF. DNA for the CDR3: TGTGCCAGCAGCTATATCGGACAGGGCTACGAGCAGTACTTC.

CDR3 bases: TGTGCCAGCAGCCCATTAGGAGATTCACCCCTCCACTTT. Translated: CASSPLGDSPLHF. The chain has TRBV7-9 and TRBJ1-6; the D is unclear. The CDR3 covers 13 residues. CDR1 is SEHNR and CDR2 is FQNEAQ in the germline V gene (reference sequence). Trimming pared 5 bases from V and 8 bases from J, leaving 10 bases between.

The rearrangement links TRBV28 to TRBJ1-5, with 12 nucleotides matching TRBD1. This CDR3 spans 17 amino acids. With 4 bases clipped from V and 6 bases from J, the junction kept 10 bases outside the gene matches. The germline gives CDR1 MDHEN, CDR2 SYDVKM. CDR3 sequence reads: CASSSPGQGARGQPQHF. CDR3 DNA sequence: TGTGCCAGCAGTTCACCGGGACAGGGGGCGCGTGGTCAGCCCCAGCATTTT.

The V and J genes are TRBV19 and TRBJ1-1; D is undetermined. The V gene lost 4 bases and the J gene lost 4 bases, with 10 bases spanning the gap. This CDR3 has 13 residues. Germline CDR1 and CDR2: LNHDA and SQIVND (reference sequence). The CDR3 DNA reads as TGTGCCAGTAGTAGGGGAGATGGCACTGAAGCTTTCTTT. This codes for CASSRGDGTEAFF.

Notes on this clone: The same CDR3 arises from other DNA sequences in this sample as well. The chain joins TRBV5-1 to TRBJ2-2; a weak D match, TRBD2 (7 bases). The length of the CDR3 is 15 residues. The V end was cut by 4 bases, the J end by 4 bases, with 14 bases between. In germline, CDR1 is SGHRS, CDR2 YFSETQ. The CDR3 nucleotides are TGCGCCAGCAGCCTTGAGGGGGGGCGCACCGGGGAGCTGTTTTTT. Protein product: CASSLEGGRTGELFF.

The J gene is TRBJ2-2, the V gene TRBV12-5; D not resolved. The CDR3 has 14 residues. Trimming left V 6 bases short and J 1 base short, with 9 bases between. Germline loops: CDR1 LGHNT, CDR2 FRNRAP. The CDR3 is CASGQNVNTGELFF. The CDR3 DNA is TGTGCTAGTGGACAGAATGTGAACACCGGGGAGCTGTTTTTT.

The gene calls are TRBV5-1 and TRBJ2-7; tentative D call: TRBD2 (5 bases). V was trimmed by 0 bases and J by 3 bases, leaving 13 bases between them. In germline, CDR1 is SGHRS, CDR2 YFSETQ. CDR3 length: 15 amino acids. Here the CDR3 reads CASSLDLGIHYEQYF. CDR3 coding DNA: TGCGCCAGCAGCTTGGACCTCGGGATTCACTACGAGCAGTACTTC. The complete variable domain, with remaining parts taken from reference TRBV5-1 and TRBJ2-7, reads KAGVTQTPRYLIKTRGQQVTLSCSPISGHRSVSWYQQTPGQGLQFLFEYFSETQRNKGNFPGRFSGRQFSNSRSEMNVSTLELGDSALYLCASSLDLGIHYEQYFGPGTRLTVT.

J is TRBJ1-2 and V is TRBV5-1; 10 bases match TRBD1. With V trimmed by 2 bases and J by 7 bases, 2 bases remained unmatched. The CDR3 sequence is 13 residues long. Germline-derived CDR1 and CDR2 are SGHRS and YFSETQ. The CDR3 here is CASSFRTGGGYTF. The DNA of the CDR3 is TGCGCCAGCAGCTTTAGGACAGGGGGTGGCTACACCTTC.

The chain carries TRBV3-1 (or the pseudogene TRBV3-2) and TRBJ1-2; 7 positions match TRBD1. The germline gives CDR1 LGHDT, CDR2 YNNKEL (reference sequence). The V gene end was trimmed by 4 bases and the J gene end by 9 bases; junction bases not matched to a gene: 11. The CDR3 is 14 amino acids. In nucleotides, the CDR3 is TGTGCCAGCAGCCCTAAAAGGGCCAGGGGGAGCTACACCTTC. Amino acid sequence: CASSPKRARGSYTF.

CDR3 amino acids: CATSGGDARSTDTQYF. Here the CDR3 DNA reads TGTGCCACCAGTGGCGGGGACGCACGGAGCACAGATACGCAGTATTTT. The chain couples TRBV24-1 to TRBJ2-3; weak D call: TRBD2 (6 bases). V lost 5 bases, J lost 0 bases, and 14 bases lay in between. The length of the CDR3 is 16 residues. Germline values: CDR1 KGHDR, CDR2 SFDVKD.

The chain links TRBV19 to TRBJ2-5, with 7 bases that match TRBD2. Per the germline V gene, CDR1 is LNHDA and CDR2 is SQIVND (reference sequence). CDR3 length: 14 residues. V was pared by 4 bases and J by 2 bases, with 4 bases of the junction left unmatched. The CDR3 coding sequence is TGTGCCAGTAGTAGAGGGACTACTCAAGAGACCCAGTACTTC. Encoded protein: CASSRGTTQETQYF.

As regards this clone: Likely a read error: the CDR3 ends without its conserved phenylalanine or tryptophan. Because the CDR3's place on the DNA is in doubt, the DNA is left out and the CDR3 is given as listed by TCRdb. The CDR3 reads CASSSVQGQV. The rearrangement uses TRBV5-6 and TRBJ1-2; TRBD1 is taken as the D call from the table, unchecked against the DNA. Per the germline V gene, CDR1 is SGHDT and CDR2 is YYEEEE. The CDR3 totals 10 residues, both ends included.

CDR3 DNA sequence: TGCGCCAGCAGCCAAGATCCAGGACAGAGTTTCTACGAGCAGTACTTC. This codes for CASSQDPGQSFYEQYF. This rearrangement joins TRBV4-3 to TRBJ2-7; perhaps TRBD1 as D (6 bases). Trimming cost V 0 bases and J 3 bases, with 15 bases left between them. CDR3 length: 16 residues. Germline loops: CDR1 LGHNA, CDR2 YSLEER.

The chain carries TRBV7-9 and TRBJ1-5; D might be TRBD1 (6 bases). Trimming took off 6 bases at V and 0 bases at J, with 12 bases between the two ends. Germline V gene sequence: CDR1 SEHNR, CDR2 FQNEAQ (reference sequence). There are 15 residues in the CDR3. The DNA of the CDR3 is TGTGCCAGCAGTTCCAAGGGGGATAGCAATCAGCCCCAGCATTTT. Translating it yields CASSSKGDSNQPQHF.

This rearrangement joins TRBV27 to TRBJ1-6; a possible D gene is TRBD1 (5 bases). CDR1 and CDR2 from the germline V gene are MNHEY and SMNVEV (reference sequence). CDR3 length equals 13 residues. The germline V and J ends were trimmed by 5 bases and 9 bases, with 11 bases remaining between them. The CDR3 DNA is TGTGCCAGCAGTAAATCTAGGGGTTCACCCCTCCACTTT. It encodes CASSKSRGSPLHF.

The V and J genes are TRBV5-5 and TRBJ2-3; the D is unclear. This CDR3 spans 11 amino acids. Trimming removed 6 bases at V and 7 bases at J, with 9 bases between. Germline V CDR1 and CDR2: SGHKS, YYEKEE (reference sequence). CDR3 in DNA: TGTGCCAGCAAAGTTGAGAATACGCAGTATTTT. As protein: CASKVENTQYF.

The rearrangement uses TRBV7-9 and TRBJ1-1; D possibly corresponds to TRBD1 (6 bases). V lost 4 bases, J lost 1 base, and 16 bases lay in between. Germline V gene data show CDR1 as SEHNR and CDR2 as FQNEAQ (reference sequence). The CDR3 extends over 16 amino acids. CDR3 amino acids: CASSSHRVLTNTEAFF. CDR3 nucleotides: TGTGCCAGCAGCTCCCACAGGGTACTAACGAACACTGAAGCTTTCTTT.

The chain employs TRBV6-5 and TRBJ1-5; D unclear. This CDR3 is 13 amino acids long. Trimming removed 5 bases from V and 7 bases from J, with 12 bases in between. CDR1 is MNHEY and CDR2 is SVGAGI in the germline V gene. Here the CDR3 reads CASSHRGSQPQHF. The CDR3 nucleotides are TGTGCCAGCAGTCATAGAGGGAGCCAGCCCCAGCATTTT.

CDR3 in amino acids: CASSSGQGGNTIYF. The CDR3 coding sequence is TGTGCCAGCAGCTCAGGACAGGGGGGAAACACCATATATTTT. V is TRBV7-9 and J is TRBJ1-3; TRBD1 matches at 9 bases. This CDR3 is 14 amino acids long. Germline CDR1 and CDR2: SEHNR and FQNEAQ (reference sequence). Trimming at V came to 4 bases and at J to 4 bases, leaving 2 bases not matched to a gene.

J is TRBJ1-2 and V is TRBV14; D might be TRBD1 (5 bases). From germline, CDR1 is SGHDN and CDR2 FVKESK. This CDR3 has 13 amino acids. The germline V and J ends were trimmed by 5 bases and 5 bases, with 12 bases remaining between them. The CDR3 here is CASSSGRVYGYTF. The CDR3 coding sequence is TGTGCCAGCAGCTCAGGCAGGGTGTATGGCTACACCTTC.

This sequence joins TRBV28 and TRBJ2-1, with 8 bases that match TRBD2. Trimming at V came to 5 bases and at J to 4 bases, leaving 4 bases not matched to a gene. The length of the CDR3 is 14 residues. Germline-derived CDR1 and CDR2 are MDHEN and SYDVKM. The CDR3 protein is CASSHSGAYNEQFF. DNA for the CDR3: TGTGCCAGCAGTCATAGCGGGGCATACAATGAGCAGTTCTTC.

The chain combines TRBV14 with TRBJ1-2; D is perhaps TRBD1 (5 bases). The ends were cut back, 0 bases at V and 5 bases at J, with 19 bases in the middle. CDR3 length equals 17 residues. Per the germline V gene, CDR1 is SGHDN and CDR2 is FVKESK. The CDR3 region is CASSQEWFRVPRYGYTF. The CDR3 coding sequence is TGTGCCAGCAGCCAAGAATGGTTCAGGGTCCCCAGGTATGGCTACACCTTC.